This passage covers 26 T cell receptor beta chains from one sample sequenced in a study of vaccination and CD4 T cells after COVID-19. Sequencing of the DNA from cultured CD4+ T cells was carried out with the Oncomine TCR Beta short-read assay. MiXCR, run by TCRdb on the PCR reads, gives a single entry per CDR3 protein. The table records more than 15,000 distinct CDR3 sequences, 45% to 60% of them present only once. No antigen is known for these receptors. The treatment: approximately 10-day PBMC culture with coronavirus spike peptide pools or control peptides (ViraFEST assay). The sequenced material came from CD4+ T cells from blood, cultured in vitro. The source is a human donor who had recovered from COVID-19.

V gene TRBV14 combines with J gene TRBJ1-2; D is possibly TRBD1 (6 bases). The CDR3 has 14 residues. The germline V gene has CDR1 SGHDN and CDR2 FVKESK. Trimming shortened V by 1 base and J by 4 bases, and 10 bases separated the two germline ends. The CDR3 spells CASSQGGGIYGYTF. CDR3 coding DNA: TGTGCCAGCAGCCAAGGAGGGGGAATCTATGGCTACACCTTC.

J is TRBJ2-3 and V is TRBV15; perhaps TRBD2 as D (6 bases). CDR1 and CDR2 from the germline V gene are LNHNV and YYDKDF (reference sequence). With 0 bases removed from V and 4 bases from J, the gap between germline ends came to 17 bases. The CDR3 runs to 17 residues. For the CDR3, the DNA is TGTGCCACCAGCAGAGATCGGGTCGGAACGGGAGCAGATACGCAGTATTTT. It codes for CATSRDRVGTGADTQYF.

The V gene is TRBV7-2, the J gene TRBJ1-2; 7 bases match TRBD1. V shed 1 base and J 3 bases; nucleotides not matched to a gene: 5. Germline lookup yields CDR1 SGHTA and CDR2 FQGNSA. The CDR3 runs to 15 residues. The CDR3 reads CASSLGQGNYYGYTF. The CDR3 DNA is TGTGCCAGCAGCTTAGGACAGGGCAATTACTATGGCTACACCTTC.

This clonotype occurred once. This sequence joins TRBV5-1 and TRBJ1-2; 11 bases map to TRBD1. The CDR3 sequence is 13 residues long. The V gene end was trimmed by 0 bases and the J gene end by 11 bases; junction bases not matched to a gene: 3. Per germline, CDR1 SGHRS and CDR2 YFSETQ. In DNA, the CDR3 is TGCGCCAGCAGCTTGGGGACAGGGGGCGATTACACCTTC. The encoded protein is CASSLGTGGDYTF. Full variable domain (remainder filled in from reference TRBV5-1 and TRBJ1-2): KAGVTQTPRYLIKTRGQQVTLSCSPISGHRSVSWYQQTPGQGLQFLFEYFSETQRNKGNFPGRFSGRQFSNSRSEMNVSTLELGDSALYLCASSLGTGGDYTFGSGTRLTVV.

This clonotype has a handful of counts. The genes are TRBV10-3 and TRBJ1-2; D is uncertain. The ends were cut back, 5 bases at V and 2 bases at J, with 18 bases in the middle. There are 16 residues in the CDR3. Germline CDR1 ENHRY, CDR2 SYGVKD. The CDR3 sequence is CAISKESDQTNYGYTF. The CDR3 DNA follows: TGTGCCATCAGTAAAGAGAGTGACCAAACAAACTATGGCTACACCTTC.

The CDR3 sequence is CASSLLGGASDEQYF. CDR3 nucleotide sequence: TGTGCCAGCAGTTTGTTAGGGGGCGCGTCCGACGAGCAGTACTTC. The V gene is TRBV28, the J gene TRBJ2-7; 7 bases are a match to TRBD1. The CDR3 covers 15 residues. The V segment lost 3 bases and the J segment 5 bases; nucleotides outside the gene matches: 10. Germline assignment: CDR1 MDHEN and CDR2 SYDVKM.

V is TRBV19 and J is TRBJ2-1; unclear D gene. Germline CDR1 and CDR2: LNHDA and SQIVND (reference sequence). The CDR3 consists of 12 residues. V lost 3 bases and J lost 4, with 4 bases in between. In DNA, the CDR3 is TGTGCCAGTAGTATGGCTTACAATGAGCAGTTCTTC. It encodes CASSMAYNEQFF.

This clonotype turned up a few times. The J gene is TRBJ1-2, the V gene TRBV18; TRBD1 aligns across 7 bases. The V gene's germline CDR1 is KGHSH and CDR2 LQKENI. The V gene end was trimmed by 6 bases and the J gene end by 5 bases; junction bases not matched to a gene: 12. The CDR3 contains 15 residues. CDR3 DNA sequence: TGTGCCAGCTCCCGCGGACAGGAGCAAGGGTATGGCTACACCTTC. This codes for CASSRGQEQGYGYTF.

The J gene is TRBJ2-3, the V gene TRBV5-1; 8 bases agree with TRBD2. The germline CDR1 and CDR2 sequences are SGHRS and YFSETQ. With 6 bases clipped from V and 8 bases from J, the junction kept 17 bases outside the gene matches. The CDR3 has 16 amino acids. CDR3 DNA sequence: TGCGCCAGCACCCCGGGGGGGGCCGACGCTCGGGCTACGCAGTATTTT. Translating gives CASTPGGADARATQYF.

The chain carries TRBV19 and TRBJ1-2; 10 positions match TRBD1. In germline, CDR1 is LNHDA, CDR2 SQIVND (reference sequence). The junction had 15 bases not matched to a gene; V was cut back by 6 bases and J by 2 bases. This CDR3 is 18 amino acids long. CDR3 DNA sequence: TGTGCCAGTAGCGGGGGACAGGGGCTTGGGGCACGGAACTATGGCTACACCTTC. Translated: CASSGGQGLGARNYGYTF.

The V and J genes are TRBV28 and TRBJ2-5; TRBD2 aligns across 11 bases. Trimming cost V 4 bases and J 1 base; bases outside gene matches: 17. The CDR3 loop spans 20 amino acids. CDR1 is MDHEN and CDR2 is SYDVKM in the germline V gene. DNA for the CDR3: TGTGCCAGCAGTTCCTGGCTAGCGGGAGGAAGTTTAAAGGGCCAAGAGACCCAGTACTTC. It codes for CASSSWLAGGSLKGQETQYF.

The chain recombines TRBV28 with TRBJ1-6, with D maybe TRBD1 (5 bases). This CDR3 has 17 amino acids. Germline V gene lookup returns CDR1 MDHEN and CDR2 SYDVKM. Trimming pared 1 base from V and 7 bases from J, leaving 17 bases between. The CDR3 sequence: CASSLFSLTGGNSPLHF. CDR3 sequence (DNA): TGTGCCAGCAGTTTATTTTCCCTAACGGGGGGAAATTCACCCCTCCACTTT.

This clonotype came up a few times. V usage is TRBV20-1 and J usage is TRBJ2-3, with 7 bases identical to TRBD2. Trimming at V came to 8 bases and at J to 2 bases, leaving 13 bases not matched to a gene. The CDR3 consists of 15 residues. Germline V gene data show CDR1 as DFQATT and CDR2 as SNEGSKA (reference sequence). CDR3 amino acids: CSSLPSGEITDTQYF. CDR3 DNA sequence: TGCAGTTCCCTTCCCAGCGGGGAAATCACAGATACGCAGTATTTT.

This chain links TRBV5-6 with TRBJ1-1; TRBD1 matches 7 bases. There are 16 residues in the CDR3. V was clipped by 4 bases and J by 1 base; unmatched bases: 10. From germline, CDR1 is SGHDT and CDR2 YYEEEE. CDR3 protein: CASSRGGRGPNTEAFF. CDR3 DNA: TGTGCCAGCAGCCGAGGGGGCAGGGGACCGAACACTGAAGCTTTCTTT.

The chain couples TRBV2 to TRBJ2-2; TRBD2 matches 13 bases. V lost 6 bases and J lost 7; bases outside the gene matches: 2. Germline V gene data show CDR1 as SNHLY and CDR2 as FYNNEI. This CDR3 spans 14 amino acids. CDR3 loop: CASRGLAGDGELFF. The CDR3 DNA is TGTGCCAGCAGAGGACTAGCGGGAGACGGGGAGCTGTTTTTT.

This chain connects TRBV20-1 to TRBJ2-5; 12 bases agree with TRBD2. Germline V CDR1 and CDR2: DFQATT, SNEGSKA (reference sequence). Trimming took 6 bases from V and 7 from J; bases not matched to a gene: 15. This CDR3 has 16 residues. The CDR3 bases are TGCAGTGCCCCTAAGGTTTCTAGCGGGGGGGCCGGGACCCAGTACTTC. As protein: CSAPKVSSGGAGTQYF.

This clonotype has more than one count but fewer than ten. The gene calls are TRBV21-1 and TRBJ1-1; whether TRBD1, the table's D call, matches the DNA was not checked. TRBV21-1 is noted as a pseudogene. This CDR3 is 15 amino acids long. The CDR3 loop reads CASSKVSRENTEAFF. The CDR3 nucleotides are TGTGCCAGCAGCAAAGTATCTCGGGAGAACACTGAAGCTTTCTTT.

In DNA form, the CDR3 reads TGTGCCAGCAGTAGGCTAGCGGGCTACTACGAGCAGTACTTC. Its translation is CASSRLAGYYEQYF. V gene TRBV6-1 combines with J gene TRBJ2-7; the match to TRBD2 covers 8 bases. The CDR3 runs 14 residues. Germline loops: CDR1 MNHNS, CDR2 SASEGT. Trimming removed 5 bases from V and 3 bases from J; junction bases left unmatched: 6.

Only one count was recorded for this clonotype. This chain links TRBV2 with TRBJ2-7, with 12 bases aligning to TRBD1. The V segment lost 8 bases and the J segment 8 bases; nucleotides outside the gene matches: 10. This CDR3 is built from 14 residues. In germline, CDR1 is SNHLY, CDR2 FYNNEI. The CDR3 is CASGGTGGAFQQYF. CDR3 sequence (DNA): TGTGCCAGCGGGGGGACAGGGGGCGCGTTCCAGCAGTACTTC.

The chain joins TRBV6-5 to TRBJ2-7, with 8 positions matching TRBD1. Germline trimming cut 0 bases from V and 3 bases from J; bases unmatched to any gene: 4. Germline V CDR1 and CDR2: MNHEY, SVGAGI. The CDR3 covers 15 residues. The CDR3 region is CASSYSPQGGYEQYF. The DNA of the CDR3 is TGTGCCAGCAGTTACTCACCACAGGGGGGCTACGAGCAGTACTTC.

This clonotype was counted only a few times. The rearrangement links TRBV19 to TRBJ2-3; D is possibly TRBD2 (5 bases). Germline V gives CDR1 LNHDA, CDR2 SQIVND (reference sequence). The V end lost 6 bases, the J end lost 5 bases, and 9 bases lay between the germline ends. The CDR3 extends over 12 amino acids. The CDR3 DNA sequence: TGTGCCAGTAGGCAAAGCGGAGATACGCAGTATTTT. Translating gives CASRQSGDTQYF.

The V and J genes are TRBV10-3 and TRBJ2-3, with D hard to call. CDR1 ENHRY and CDR2 SYGVKD come from the germline V gene. V was cut by 4 bases and J by 2 bases, with 10 bases left in between. This CDR3 has 14 amino acids. The CDR3 coding sequence is TGTGCCATCAGTGGGGCAGACTCCACAGATACGCAGTATTTT. The encoded protein is CAISGADSTDTQYF.

The CDR3 region is CASKKATSGIDEQYF. The CDR3 nucleotides are TGTGCCAGCAAAAAGGCGACTAGCGGGATCGACGAGCAGTACTTC. V and J are TRBV6-1 and TRBJ2-7; TRBD2 matches at 11 bases. Germline-derived CDR1 and CDR2 are MNHNS and SASEGT. The length of the CDR3 is 15 residues. The J segment lost 5 bases and the V segment lost 7 bases, leaving 10 bases of the junction unmatched.

Of note for this clonotype: One end of the junction does not line up with germline, which may come from a read error. V usage is TRBV10-3 and J usage is TRBJ2-7; possibly TRBD1 for D (6 bases). This CDR3 region has 14 residues. Per the germline V gene, CDR1 is ENHRY and CDR2 is SYGVKD. The CDR3 coding sequence is TGTGCCATCAGAGTCACAGGGAACTCCTACGAGCAGTACTTT. It yields the protein CAIRVTGNSYEQYF.

The rearrangement uses TRBV11-3 and TRBJ2-7, with TRBD2 identical over 7 bases. The CDR3 runs to 15 residues. After removal of 3 bases from V and 1 base from J, the junction contained 6 bases not matched to a gene. Germline V lookup: CDR1 SGHNT, CDR2 YENEEA. This CDR3 reads CASSFRAGKSYEQYF. As DNA, the CDR3 is TGTGCCAGCAGCTTTCGAGCGGGAAAGTCCTACGAGCAGTACTTC.

This chain uses TRBV12-3 or TRBV12-4 with TRBJ2-7, with D perhaps given as TRBD1 or TRBD2 (7 bases each). V gave up 2 bases and J gave up 1 base, with 15 bases separating them. The CDR3 has 16 residues. CDR3 amino acids: CASSLYNRGGSYEQYF. The CDR3 DNA sequence: TGTGCCAGCAGTTTATACAACAGGGGAGGGTCCTACGAGCAGTACTTC.